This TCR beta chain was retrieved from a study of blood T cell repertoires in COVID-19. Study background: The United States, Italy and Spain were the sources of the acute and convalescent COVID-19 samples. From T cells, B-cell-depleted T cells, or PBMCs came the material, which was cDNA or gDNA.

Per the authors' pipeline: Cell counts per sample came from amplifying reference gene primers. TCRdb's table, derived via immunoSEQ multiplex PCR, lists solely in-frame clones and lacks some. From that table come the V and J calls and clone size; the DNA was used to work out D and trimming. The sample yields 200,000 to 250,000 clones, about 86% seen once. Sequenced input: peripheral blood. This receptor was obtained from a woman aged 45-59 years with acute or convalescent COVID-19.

The CDR3 DNA is TGTGCCAGCAACCCACCCGGGACAGGGGTCGGGGAGCTGTTTTTT. Its protein product is CASNPPGTGVGELFF. This chain connects TRBV11-2 to TRBJ2-2; TRBD1 matches 10 bases. The V and J ends lost 7 bases and 7 bases, in that order; junction bases with no gene match: 9. This CDR3 is built from 15 residues. The germline V gene encodes CDR1 SGHAT and CDR2 FQNNGV.